This T cell receptor beta chain was recovered during a study of cytomegalovirus exposure and HLA in healthy donors. Turning to the study itself: Around 85 million unique TCR sequences came from HLA-typed donors in an early release.

General study points: As a later analysis showed, a missense DCLRE1C variant was linked to trimming of TCR beta V- and J-genes. Reports state that TCR beta sequences accurately predicted most subjects' HLA-A and HLA-B alleles.

Per germline, CDR1 SGHNT and CDR2 YYREEE (reference sequence). There are 14 residues in the CDR3. Between the trimmed V and J ends, which lost 4 bases and 1 base, there was a span of 11 bases. Researchers ran the PCR with 60 Vbeta and 13 Jbeta primers. Using immunoSEQ multiplex PCR, the repertoire was profiled, and TCRdb retains in-frame clones only, with some absent. This sample has some 100,000 clones, with around two thirds found just once. Turning to this clone: As yet, its antigen is unknown.

This sequence joins TRBV5-4 and TRBJ1-1; D uncertain. The sample taken for sequencing was PBMCs. The clonotype comes from a woman in her 30s in good health and CMV-seropositive. Here the CDR3 reads CASSARQGNTEAFF. The CDR3 DNA reads as TGTGCCAGCAGCGCGAGACAAGGGAACACTGAAGCTTTCTTT.